The clone carrying this T cell receptor beta chain was picked up a small number of times. Its antigen remains unknown. The CDR3 is 12 amino acids. Trimming pared 1 base from V and 5 bases from J, leaving 5 bases between. CDR1 KGHSH and CDR2 LQKENI come from the germline V gene. These data originate in a study of CD8 T cells in ankylosing spondylitis. In TCRdb, the 5' RACE reads were re-called with MiXCR into one record per CDR3 protein. Of about 450,000 distinct CDR3 sequences in the sample, roughly a quarter were seen once. Broader study findings: A motif in TCR beta, a set of eight highly homologous variants, appeared characteristic of ankylosing spondylitis blood.

Sequencing was carried out using blood, either unsorted or a sorted T cell fraction (not recorded which). The TCR sequence derives from a male donor with ankylosing spondylitis. The chain links TRBV18 to TRBJ1-1; D unclear. CDR3 in amino acids: CASSPLPTEAFF. In nucleotides, the CDR3 is TGTGCCAGCTCACCACTGCCGACTGAAGCTTTCTTT.